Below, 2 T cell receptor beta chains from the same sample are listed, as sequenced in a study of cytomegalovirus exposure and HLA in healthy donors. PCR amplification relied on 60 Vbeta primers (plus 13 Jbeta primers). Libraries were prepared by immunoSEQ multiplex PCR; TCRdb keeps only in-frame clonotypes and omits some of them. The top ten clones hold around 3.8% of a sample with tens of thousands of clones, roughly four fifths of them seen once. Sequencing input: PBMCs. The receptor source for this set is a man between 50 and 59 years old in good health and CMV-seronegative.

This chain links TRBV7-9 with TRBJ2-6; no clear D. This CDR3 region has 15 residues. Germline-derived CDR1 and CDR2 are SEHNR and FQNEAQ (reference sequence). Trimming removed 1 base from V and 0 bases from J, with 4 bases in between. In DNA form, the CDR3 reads TGTGCCAGCAGCTTAGTTAGCTCTGGGGCCAACGTCCTGACTTTC. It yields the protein CASSLVSSGANVLTF.

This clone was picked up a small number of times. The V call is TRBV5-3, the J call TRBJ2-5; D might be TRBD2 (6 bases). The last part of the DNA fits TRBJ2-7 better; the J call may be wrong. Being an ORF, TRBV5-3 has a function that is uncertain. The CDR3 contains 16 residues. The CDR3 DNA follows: TGTGCCAGAAGCTTGGCGTGGAGGGGATCCTCCTACGAGCAGTACTTC. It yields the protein CARSLAWRGSSYEQYF.